What follows are 5 T cell receptor beta chains derived from one specimen sequenced in a study of blood T cell repertoires in COVID-19. Generated by immunoSEQ multiplex PCR, the TCRdb table keeps only in-frame clones and is missing some. The data hold some 170,000 clones, with 75% to 90% observed a single time. Input material: peripheral blood. All receptors derive from a human donor in a cohort sampled during active COVID-19.

This chain links TRBV5-1 with TRBJ2-3; TRBD2 agrees at 7 bases. The J segment lost 3 bases and the V segment lost 4 bases, leaving 11 bases of the junction unmatched. Germline V lookup: CDR1 SGHRS, CDR2 YFSETQ. CDR3 size: 16 residues. The DNA for the CDR3 is TGCGCCAGCAGCATTTCTGGGGCGGGAGTTACAGATACGCAGTATTTT. The encoded protein is CASSISGAGVTDTQYF. The full variable domain, completed using reference TRBV5-1 and TRBJ2-3, is KAGVTQTPRYLIKTRGQQVTLSCSPISGHRSVSWYQQTPGQGLQFLFEYFSETQRNKGNFPGRFSGRQFSNSRSEMNVSTLELGDSALYLCASSISGAGVTDTQYFGPGTRLTVL.

The rearrangement joins TRBV7-8 to TRBJ1-6, with D tentatively TRBD1 (6 bases). Trimming pared 3 bases from V and 7 bases from J, leaving 13 bases between. The CDR3 is 15 amino acids. Per the germline V gene, CDR1 is SGHVS and CDR2 is FQNEAQ. In nucleotides, the CDR3 is TGTGCCAGCAGCTTGGGGTCAGGGGCGAATTCACCCCTCCACTTT. As protein: CASSLGSGANSPLHF.

This clone was seen once. The chain uses TRBV7-3 and TRBJ2-1, with TRBD1 matching over 7 bases. Looked up from germline, CDR1 is SGHTA and CDR2 is FQGTGA. The CDR3 length is 13 residues. With 5 bases clipped from V and 5 bases from J, the junction kept 3 bases outside the gene matches. The DNA of the CDR3 is TGTGCCAGCAGCACGGGACAGCACAATGAGCAGTTCTTC. Protein product: CASSTGQHNEQFF.

The chain recombines TRBV7-2 with TRBJ2-7, with TRBD2 identical over 7 bases. The CDR3 runs to 14 residues. The junction had 6 bases not matched to a gene; V was cut back by 3 bases and J by 4 bases. The germline V gene encodes CDR1 SGHTA and CDR2 FQGNSA. Here the CDR3 reads CASSLKAGAYEQYF. DNA of the CDR3: TGTGCCAGCAGCTTGAAGGCGGGAGCGTACGAGCAGTACTTC. The full variable domain, with the rest looked up from reference TRBV7-2 and TRBJ2-7, is GAGVSQSPSNKVTEKGKDVELRCDPISGHTALYWYRQSLGQGLEFLIYFQGNSAPDKSGLPSDRFSAERTGGSVSTLTIQRTQQEDSAVYLCASSLKAGAYEQYFGPGTRLTVT.

This clone was counted between two and nine times. The CDR3 DNA reads TGCAGCGTTGGACAGGGAGCAGAGACCCAGTACTTC. Residues: CSVGQGAETQYF. The V gene is TRBV29-1, the J gene TRBJ2-5, with TRBD1 identical over 7 bases. V lost 4 bases and J lost 4; bases outside the gene matches: 3. Germline V gene data show CDR1 as SQVTM and CDR2 as ANQGSEA. This CDR3 spans 12 amino acids.